These 24 T cell receptor beta chains were all obtained from the same sample, sequenced in a study of T cells after yellow fever vaccination. TCRdb reanalysed the 5' RACE reads using MiXCR and keeps one entry per CDR3 protein. Of about 630,000 distinct CDR3 sequences listed, roughly an eighth are singletons. Sequenced material: PBMCs, taken on the day of the yellow fever booster vaccination. All receptors derive from a young man who received the YFV17D yellow fever vaccine.

This clonotype was observed at least ten times. The V and J genes are TRBV12-3 or TRBV12-4 and TRBJ2-1; D is possibly TRBD1 or TRBD2 (5 bases each). Trimming removed 5 bases at V and 5 bases at J, with 19 bases between. The CDR3 length is 16 residues. The CDR3 nucleotides read TGTGCCAGCAGTGGAACCGCCGGGACCACCGACAATGAGCAGTTCTTC. This translates into CASSGTAGTTDNEQFF.

The J gene is TRBJ2-3, the V gene TRBV6-1; D unclear. Germline CDR1 is MNHNS and CDR2 is SASEGT. The CDR3 is 15 residues long. Trimming stripped 6 bases from V and 1 base from J, with 14 bases between. CDR3 sequence (DNA): TGTGCCAGCAGCAAGCACCGCGTCGGCACAGATACGCAGTATTTT. This translates into CASSKHRVGTDTQYF.

V is TRBV27 and J is TRBJ2-7, with 14 positions matching TRBD2. The CDR3 is made up of 13 amino acids. Germline CDR1 reads MNHEY; CDR2 reads SMNVEV (reference sequence). The ends lost 6 bases at V and 10 bases at J; junction bases unmatched: 5. DNA for the CDR3: TGTGCCAGCAGGGCGGGACTAGCGGGAGTTCAGTACTTC. As protein: CASRAGLAGVQYF.

This clonotype has only a few counts. One junction end disagrees with the germline gene, perhaps due to a read error. This rearrangement joins TRBV7-8 to TRBJ1-4; D is unresolved. Germline V CDR1 and CDR2: SGHVS, FQNEAQ. This CDR3 has 14 amino acids. The CDR3 here is CASSLDVTSEKLFF. The CDR3 DNA sequence: TGTGCCAGCAGCTTAGATGTAACTAGTGAAAAACTGTTTTTT.

The V and J genes are TRBV7-2 and TRBJ2-7; D possibly uses TRBD1 or TRBD2 (6 bases each). V was shortened by 2 bases and J by 0 bases, with 14 bases between the two germline ends. The CDR3 has 16 residues. CDR1 and CDR2 (germline): SGHTA, FQGNSA. This chain's CDR3 is CASSLTRDMLSYEQYF. In DNA, the CDR3 is TGTGCCAGCAGCTTAACGCGGGACATGCTCTCCTACGAGCAGTACTTC.

V and J are TRBV4-3 and TRBJ2-3, with 13 bases identical to TRBD2. After removal of 0 bases from V and 6 bases from J, the junction contained 0 bases not matched to a gene. Germline CDR1 is LGHNA and CDR2 is YSLEER. CDR3 length equals 15 residues. CDR3 DNA: TGCGCCAGCAGCCAAGAGACTAGCGGGGGGGATACGCAGTATTTT. Translated: CASSQETSGGDTQYF.

This clonotype was detected only a few times. The J gene is TRBJ2-7, the V gene TRBV29-1; 8 bases line up with TRBD1. Germline CDR1 SQVTM, CDR2 ANQGSEA. The CDR3 spans 13 residues. The ends lost 8 bases at V and 0 bases at J; junction bases unmatched: 6. CDR3 protein: CSCRDRNSYEQYF. In DNA form, the CDR3 reads TGCAGCTGCCGGGACAGGAACTCCTACGAGCAGTACTTC.

The chain recombines TRBV4-3 with TRBJ2-7, with 9 bases identical to TRBD2. This CDR3 has 15 amino acids. V dropped 1 base and J dropped 2; count of bases not matched to a gene: 3. Germline values: CDR1 LGHNA, CDR2 YSLEER. The CDR3 reads CASSQVREGPYEQYF. In nucleotides, the CDR3 is TGCGCCAGCAGCCAAGTGCGGGAGGGCCCCTACGAGCAGTACTTC.

V is TRBV28 and J is TRBJ2-5; D is ambiguous. The germline V gene has CDR1 MDHEN and CDR2 SYDVKM. Trimming left V 3 bases short and J 5 bases short, with 10 bases between. This CDR3 region has 13 residues. The CDR3 bases are TGTGCCAGCAGTTTCCCATATGGGGAGACCCAGTACTTC. Translated: CASSFPYGETQYF.

The table lists this clonotype with many counts. This chain connects TRBV27 to TRBJ2-7; D is possibly TRBD2 (6 bases). The CDR3 covers 13 residues. Germline assignment: CDR1 MNHEY and CDR2 SMNVEV (reference sequence). Trimming stripped 7 bases from V and 1 base from J, with 11 bases between. The CDR3 here is CASMGGASYEQYF. The CDR3 DNA reads TGTGCCAGCATGGGCGGGGCATCCTACGAGCAGTACTTC.

The chain couples TRBV5-4 to TRBJ2-1; either TRBD1 or TRBD2 may supply D (5 bases each). Germline values: CDR1 SGHNT, CDR2 YYREEE (reference sequence). With 0 bases removed from V and 0 bases from J, the gap between germline ends came to 13 bases. The CDR3 runs 17 residues. CDR3 bases: TGTGCCAGCAGCTTGGGTTCCGGGGCTAGCTCCTACAATGAGCAGTTCTTC. Amino acid sequence: CASSLGSGASSYNEQFF.

This chain joins TRBV12-3 or TRBV12-4 and TRBJ2-5, with a possible D match to TRBD1 (6 bases). CDR3 length: 15 residues. V lost 6 bases and J lost 4, with 18 bases in between. CDR3 sequence reads: CASSQTGSAGETQYF. The CDR3 DNA sequence: TGTGCCAGCAGCCAAACAGGGTCGGCGGGAGAGACCCAGTACTTC.

The chain uses TRBV29-1 and TRBJ2-7; TRBD1 is a possible D gene (5 bases). The CDR3 extends over 15 amino acids. Trimming took off 2 bases at V and 1 base at J, with 15 bases between the two ends. In germline, CDR1 is SQVTM, CDR2 ANQGSEA. The CDR3 protein is CSVEWSRVGSYEQYF. The CDR3 region has the DNA TGCAGCGTTGAATGGAGCAGGGTCGGATCCTACGAGCAGTACTTC.

The gene calls are TRBV24-1 and TRBJ2-3; D gene uncertain. CDR3 size: 11 residues. The V gene lost 7 bases and the J gene lost 3 bases, with 4 bases spanning the gap. The germline V gene has CDR1 KGHDR and CDR2 SFDVKD. CDR3 in amino acids: CATSATDTQYF. CDR3 sequence (DNA): TGTGCCACCAGCGCGACAGATACGCAGTATTTT.

This clonotype was found a few times. The chain is built from TRBV29-1 and TRBJ1-1; TRBD1 matches at 7 bases. V dropped 6 bases and J dropped 7; count of bases not matched to a gene: 5. The CDR3 covers 11 residues. Germline V gives CDR1 SQVTM, CDR2 ANQGSEA. CDR3: CSVTTGIEAFF. The DNA for the CDR3 is TGCAGCGTCACGACAGGGATTGAAGCTTTCTTT.

Only a few counts were recorded for this clonotype. The rearrangement uses TRBV24-1 and TRBJ2-1, with 9 nucleotides matching TRBD1. The CDR3 is 13 amino acids. Trimming cost V 2 bases and J 8 bases; bases outside gene matches: 0. Germline CDR1 is KGHDR and CDR2 is SFDVKD. DNA of the CDR3: TGTGCCACCAGTGATTGGACAGGGGATGAGCAGTTCTTC. This encodes CATSDWTGDEQFF.

This clonotype was seen a handful of times. A read error may produce the germline difference seen at one junction end. The chain uses TRBV7-7 and TRBJ2-1, with 10 bases matching TRBD1. Germline CDR1 and CDR2: SSHAT and FNYEAQ (reference sequence). This CDR3 is built from 15 residues. The chain's CDR3 is CASSQTGGLRNEQFF. CDR3 coding DNA: TGTGCTAGCAGCCAGACAGGGGGCTTGAGGAATGAGCAGTTCTTC.

The chain recombines TRBV6-1 with TRBJ1-1, with TRBD1 matching 8 bases. The CDR3 runs to 14 residues. Germline V gene data show CDR1 as MNHNS and CDR2 as SASEGT. Trimming at V came to 8 bases and at J to 0 bases, leaving 5 bases not matched to a gene. The DNA for the CDR3 is TGTGCCAGCGAGACAGGGGCGGTGAACACTGAAGCTTTCTTT. This codes for CASETGAVNTEAFF.

This clonotype showed up many times. The chain has TRBV5-1 and TRBJ2-7; 10 bases fit TRBD1. Losses at the gene ends were 4 bases for V and 4 bases for J; bases not matched to a gene: 8. Germline V gene lookup returns CDR1 SGHRS and CDR2 YFSETQ. This CDR3 is built from 15 residues. The CDR3 bases are TGCGCCAGCAGCCCGGGTGGGACAGGGGTGTACGAGCAGTACTTC. This sequence encodes CASSPGGTGVYEQYF.

The chain uses TRBV5-1 and TRBJ2-3, with D unclear. CDR1 and CDR2 (germline): SGHRS, YFSETQ. V was cut by 2 bases and J by 5 bases, with 9 bases left in between. The CDR3 spans 13 residues. The CDR3 region is CASSFSFGDTQYF. The CDR3 bases are TGCGCCAGCAGCTTCAGTTTTGGAGATACGCAGTATTTT. Full variable domain (remainder filled in from reference TRBV5-1 and TRBJ2-3): KAGVTQTPRYLIKTRGQQVTLSCSPISGHRSVSWYQQTPGQGLQFLFEYFSETQRNKGNFPGRFSGRQFSNSRSEMNVSTLELGDSALYLCASSFSFGDTQYFGPGTRLTVL.

The chain uses TRBV7-2 and TRBJ2-3, with TRBD2 identical over 8 bases. With 6 bases clipped from V and 0 bases from J, the junction kept 8 bases outside the gene matches. The CDR3 spans 16 residues. From germline, CDR1 is SGHTA and CDR2 FQGNSA. In nucleotides, the CDR3 is TGTGCCAGCAGTCAGCTAGCGGGCTCTAGCACAGATACGCAGTATTTT. Its protein product is CASSQLAGSSTDTQYF.

This clonotype was observed a handful of times. This chain uses TRBV5-4 with TRBJ2-7; D is ambiguous. Germline CDR1 and CDR2: SGHNT and YYREEE (reference sequence). Trimming pared 3 bases from V and 0 bases from J, leaving 13 bases between. The CDR3 runs to 15 residues. CDR3 sequence (DNA): TGTGCCAGCAGCTCGGACCAACAGATCTCCTACGAGCAGTACTTC. Protein product: CASSSDQQISYEQYF.

This sequence joins TRBV14 and TRBJ2-7; no firm D call. This CDR3 region has 12 residues. CDR1 and CDR2 (germline): SGHDN, FVKESK. The V end was cut by 3 bases, the J end by 0 bases, with 3 bases between. For the CDR3, the DNA is TGTGCCAGCAGCCATTACTCCTACGAGCAGTACTTC. Its translation is CASSHYSYEQYF. Variable domain in full (rest from reference TRBV14 and TRBJ2-7): EAGVTQFPSHSVIEKGQTVTLRCDPISGHDNLYWYRRVMGKEIKFLLHFVKESKQDESGMPNNRFLAERTGGTYSTLKVQPAELEDSGVYFCASSHYSYEQYFGPGTRLTVT.

This chain links TRBV30 with TRBJ1-1; maybe TRBD1 (5 bases). Trimming left V 2 bases short and J 6 bases short, with 13 bases between. CDR1 and CDR2 (germline): GTSNPN, SVGIG (reference sequence). The CDR3 sequence is 13 residues long. CDR3: CAWSPPGGSEAFF. The CDR3 nucleotides are TGTGCCTGGAGTCCCCCCGGGGGATCTGAAGCTTTCTTT. Using reference TRBV30 and TRBJ1-1 for the parts outside the CDR3, the full variable domain is SQTIHQWPATLVQPVGSPLSLECTVEGTSNPNLYWYRQAAGRGLQLLFYSVGIGQISSEVPQNLSASRPQDRQFILSSKKLLLSDSGFYLCAWSPPGGSEAFFGQGTRLTVV.